This TCR beta chain was sequenced for a study of identical twins. TCRdb ran MiXCR on the 5' RACE reads and lists one entry per CDR3 protein. Among around 370,000 distinct CDR3 sequences listed, approximately 9.1% were seen once. The length of the CDR3 is 15 residues. The germline V and J ends were trimmed by 2 bases and 5 bases, with 16 bases remaining between them. CDR1 is MNHEY, CDR2 SVGEGT, per germline. Regarding the study as a whole: Donors were not followed over many years; analysis was cross-sectional.

This clonotype was recorded a few times. Its matching antigen is unknown. The genes are TRBV6-2 or TRBV6-3 and TRBJ2-7; D tentatively reads TRBD1 or TRBD2 (5 bases each). The sequenced sample was naive T cells sorted from blood. This clonotype was obtained from a woman aged 50 to 65 in good health. DNA for the CDR3: TGTGCCAGCAGTTACGCTGGGGGAGTGGTCCACGAGCAGTACGTC. Translation: CASSYAGGVVHEQYV.